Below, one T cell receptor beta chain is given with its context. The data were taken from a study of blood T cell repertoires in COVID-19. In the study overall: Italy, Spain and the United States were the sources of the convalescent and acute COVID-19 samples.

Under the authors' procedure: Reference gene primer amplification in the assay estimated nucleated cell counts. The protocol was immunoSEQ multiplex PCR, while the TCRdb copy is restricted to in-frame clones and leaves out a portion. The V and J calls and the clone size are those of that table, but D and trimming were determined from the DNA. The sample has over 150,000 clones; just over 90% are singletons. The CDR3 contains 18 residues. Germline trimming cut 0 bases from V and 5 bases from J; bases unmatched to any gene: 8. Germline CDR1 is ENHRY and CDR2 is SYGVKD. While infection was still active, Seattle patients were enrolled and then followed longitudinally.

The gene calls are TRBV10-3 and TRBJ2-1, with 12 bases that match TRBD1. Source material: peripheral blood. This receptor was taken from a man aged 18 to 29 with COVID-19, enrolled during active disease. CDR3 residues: CAISESGSGQGADNEQFF. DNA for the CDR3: TGTGCCATCAGTGAGTCGGGTTCGGGACAGGGGGCCGACAATGAGCAGTTCTTC.